This T cell receptor (beta chain) emerged from a study of regulatory dendritic cells for organ transplantation. In this sample, this clone turned up once. Repertoires were generated with immunoSEQ multiplex PCR, while TCRdb's copy carries only in-frame clones and drops some. The sample lists about 38,000 clones, just over 90% seen once, with 0.095% to 0.14% in the top ten. The V gene's germline CDR1 is SGDLS and CDR2 YYNGEE. Trimming removed 0 bases at V and 3 bases at J, with 9 bases between. The CDR3 extends over 14 amino acids. This receptor was identified in a human donor in good health. Sequenced material: naive CD8+ T cells from blood. Described subset: CD45RA+ naive T cells. The chain recombines TRBV9 with TRBJ2-5; D is possibly TRBD2 (5 bases). This chain's CDR3 is CASSVDLGEETQYF. DNA of the CDR3: TGTGCCAGCAGCGTAGACCTCGGGGAAGAGACCCAGTACTTC. The whole variable domain, filled in from reference TRBV9 and TRBJ2-5, reads DSGVTQTPKHLITATGQRVTLRCSPRSGDLSVYWYQQSLDQGLQFLIQYYNGEERAKGNILERFSAQQFPDLHSELNLSSLELGDSALYFCASSVDLGEETQYFGPGTRLLVL.